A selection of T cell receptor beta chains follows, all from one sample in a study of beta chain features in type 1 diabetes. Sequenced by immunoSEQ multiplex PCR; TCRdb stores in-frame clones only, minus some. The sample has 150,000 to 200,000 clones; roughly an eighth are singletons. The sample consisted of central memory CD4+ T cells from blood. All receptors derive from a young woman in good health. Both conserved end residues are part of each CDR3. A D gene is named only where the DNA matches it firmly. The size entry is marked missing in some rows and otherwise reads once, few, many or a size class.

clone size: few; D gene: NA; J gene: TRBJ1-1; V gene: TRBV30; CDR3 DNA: TGTGCCTGGAATCGGGTGATGAACACTGAAGCTTTCTTT; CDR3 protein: CAWNRVMNTEAFF
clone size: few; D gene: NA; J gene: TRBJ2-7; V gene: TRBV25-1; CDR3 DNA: TGTGCCAGCAGTGAGGGGGCTCGGCACGAGCAGTACTTC; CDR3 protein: CASSEGARHEQYF
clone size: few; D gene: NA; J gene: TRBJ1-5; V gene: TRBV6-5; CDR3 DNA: TGTGCCAGCAGTCCATTAGATAGCAATCAGCCCCAGCATTTT; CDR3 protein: CASSPLDSNQPQHF
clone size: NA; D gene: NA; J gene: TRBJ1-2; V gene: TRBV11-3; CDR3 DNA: TGTGCCAGCAGCAAGCAAAGAACTAATTCCTATGGCTACACCTTC; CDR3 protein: CASSKQRTNSYGYTF
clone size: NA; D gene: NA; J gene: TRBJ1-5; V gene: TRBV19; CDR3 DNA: TGTGCCAGTAGTATTCTCGGCCGCGGAAACGATCAGCCCCAGCATTTT; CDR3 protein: CASSILGRGNDQPQHF
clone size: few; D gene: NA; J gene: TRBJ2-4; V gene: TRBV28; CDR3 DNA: TGTGCCAGCAGCCCCTTGGACATACTAGCCAAAAACATTCAGTACTTC; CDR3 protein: CASSPLDILAKNIQYF
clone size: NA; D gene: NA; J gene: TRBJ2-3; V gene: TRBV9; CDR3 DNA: TGTGCCAGCAGCGTCCAGGACTCTGCGTGGACAGATACGCAGTATTTT; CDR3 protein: CASSVQDSAWTDTQYF
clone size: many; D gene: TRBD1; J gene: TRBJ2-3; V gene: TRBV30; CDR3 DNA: TGTGCCTGGAGTGTCGGGACAGGGGCGCAGTATTTT; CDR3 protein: CAWSVGTGAQYF
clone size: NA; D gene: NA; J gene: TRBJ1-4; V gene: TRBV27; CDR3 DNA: TGTGCCAGCAGTTCCAGGTCACAGGGTCTTAATGAAAAACTGTTTTTT; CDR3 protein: CASSSRSQGLNEKLFF
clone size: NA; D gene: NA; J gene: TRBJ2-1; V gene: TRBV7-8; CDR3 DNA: TGTGCCAGCATGCAATCCGGGACATCGGGCCCAAGGGAGCAGTTCTTC; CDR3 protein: CASMQSGTSGPREQFF
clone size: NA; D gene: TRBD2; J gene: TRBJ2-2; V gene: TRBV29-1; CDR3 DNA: TGCAGCGTTGAAGAGACGGGACTAGCACCCGGGGAGCTGTTTTTT; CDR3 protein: CSVEETGLAPGELFF
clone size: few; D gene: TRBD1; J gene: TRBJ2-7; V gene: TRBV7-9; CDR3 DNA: TGTGCCAGCAGCCCGGGACAGCTTACCTACGAGCAGTACTTC; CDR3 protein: CASSPGQLTYEQYF
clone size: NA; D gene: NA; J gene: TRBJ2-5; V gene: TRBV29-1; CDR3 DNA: TGCAGCGCCCGAGGGGGAGGGGGAACAGAGACCCAGTACTTC; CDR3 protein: CSARGGGGTETQYF
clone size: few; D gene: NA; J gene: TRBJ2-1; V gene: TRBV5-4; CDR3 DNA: TGTGCCAGCAGCTTGGAACTAGCTCCAAATGAGCAGTTCTTC; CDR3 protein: CASSLELAPNEQFF
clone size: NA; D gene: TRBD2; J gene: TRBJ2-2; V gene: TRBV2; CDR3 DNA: TGTGCCAGCAGTCGTTCCGGGACTAGCGGGACCGGGGAGCTGTTTTTT; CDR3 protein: CASSRSGTSGTGELFF
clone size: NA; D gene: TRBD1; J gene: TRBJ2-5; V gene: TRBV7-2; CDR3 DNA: TGTGCCAGCAGCTTCGGACAGGGGGGAGCCCAAGAGACCCAGTACTTC; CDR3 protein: CASSFGQGGAQETQYF
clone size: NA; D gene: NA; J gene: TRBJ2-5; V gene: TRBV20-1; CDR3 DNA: TGCAGTGCCCTTCGAGAGACCCAGTACTTC; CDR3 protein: CSALRETQYF
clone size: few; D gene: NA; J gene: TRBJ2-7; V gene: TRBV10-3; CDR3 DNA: TGTGCCATCAGTGACCAGGCCCACGAGCAGTACTTC; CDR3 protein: CAISDQAHEQYF
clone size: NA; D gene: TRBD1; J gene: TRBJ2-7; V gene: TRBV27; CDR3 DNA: TGTGCCAGCAGTCCGAGGGACAGGGGGAACGAGCAGTACTTC; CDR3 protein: CASSPRDRGNEQYF